The 32 T cell receptor beta chains below come from one sample, sequenced in a study of technical replicates of blood from several donors. Here immunoSEQ multiplex PCR was the method, and the copy in TCRdb shows in-frame clones only, minus some. The sample lists approximately 93,000 clones, about 94% occurring once. Specimen: T cells isolated from PBMCs. Receptor source: a human donor in good health.

This chain links TRBV30 with TRBJ1-4; tentatively, D is TRBD1 (5 bases). With 4 bases removed from V and 6 bases from J, the gap between germline ends came to 12 bases. Per the germline V gene, CDR1 is GTSNPN and CDR2 is SVGIG (reference sequence). This CDR3 comprises 13 residues. The CDR3 region is CAWTQGRDEKLFF. In DNA form, the CDR3 reads TGTGCCTGGACCCAGGGTAGGGATGAAAAACTGTTTTTT. Full variable domain (rest looked up from reference TRBV30 and TRBJ1-4): SQTIHQWPATLVQPVGSPLSLECTVEGTSNPNLYWYRQAAGRGLQLLFYSVGIGQISSEVPQNLSASRPQDRQFILSSKKLLLSDSGFYLCAWTQGRDEKLFFGSGTQLSVL.

The chain couples TRBV30 to TRBJ1-2, with D perhaps matching TRBD1 (5 bases). Trimming took 6 bases from V and 6 from J, leaving 14 bases between them. The CDR3 is 12 amino acids. Germline V gene lookup returns CDR1 GTSNPN and CDR2 SVGIG (reference sequence). In DNA form, the CDR3 reads TGTGCCTGCCTGGGGGGGAAGGATGGCTACACCTTC. Its translation: CACLGGKDGYTF.

The chain combines TRBV11-2 with TRBJ2-5; 8 positions match TRBD2. CDR1 and CDR2 from the germline V gene are SGHAT and FQNNGV. After removal of 1 base from V and 5 bases from J, the junction contained 3 bases not matched to a gene. This CDR3 has 14 amino acids. CDR3 in amino acids: CASSLGTSWETQYF. CDR3 nucleotides: TGTGCCAGCAGCTTAGGGACTAGCTGGGAGACCCAGTACTTC.

The chain combines TRBV7-9 with TRBJ1-2, with TRBD1 as a possible D gene (6 bases). Per germline, CDR1 SEHNR and CDR2 FQNEAQ (reference sequence). The CDR3 totals 18 residues. Trimming took 5 bases from V and 2 from J, leaving 24 bases between them. The CDR3 protein is CASSGPQDSSFANYGYTF. CDR3 bases: TGTGCCAGCAGCGGGCCCCAGGACAGTTCTTTCGCCAACTATGGCTACACCTTC. Filled out from reference TRBV7-9 and TRBJ1-2, the complete variable domain reads DTGVSQNPRHKITKRGQNVTFRCDPISEHNRLYWYRQTLGQGPEFLTYFQNEAQLEKSRLLSDRFSAERPKGSFSTLEIQRTEQGDSAMYLCASSGPQDSSFANYGYTFGSGTRLTVV.

The chain has TRBV6-5 and TRBJ1-2; TRBD1 is a possible D gene (5 bases). With 2 bases removed from V and 5 bases from J, the gap between germline ends came to 18 bases. The germline gives CDR1 MNHEY, CDR2 SVGAGI. CDR3 length equals 16 residues. Here the CDR3 reads CASSYLTGRVRYGYTF. For the CDR3, the DNA is TGTGCCAGCAGTTACCTGACTGGCAGGGTGAGATATGGCTACACCTTC.

CDR3 sequence: CASSLSTGGTDTQYF. In DNA, the CDR3 is TGTGCCAGCAGCTTGTCAACAGGGGGCACAGATACGCAGTATTTT. The chain carries TRBV5-6 and TRBJ2-3; 7 bases map to TRBD1. The J segment lost 1 base and the V segment lost 1 base, leaving 3 bases of the junction unmatched. Germline V gene lookup returns CDR1 SGHDT and CDR2 YYEEEE. The CDR3 contains 15 residues.

The chain uses TRBV19 and TRBJ1-1; D is unclear. CDR1 is LNHDA and CDR2 is SQIVND in the germline V gene (reference sequence). This CDR3 contains 10 residues. Trimming took off 8 bases at V and 7 bases at J, with 8 bases between the two ends. CDR3 in DNA: TGTGCCAGTGGCCGCAGTGAAGCTTTCTTT. The encoded protein is CASGRSEAFF.

The genes are TRBV28 and TRBJ2-1; tentatively, D is TRBD2 (7 bases). Germline CDR1 is MDHEN and CDR2 is SYDVKM. The CDR3 is 15 residues long. V dropped 3 bases and J dropped 1 base, with 10 bases sitting between them. This CDR3 is CASSLGGGSYNEQFF. CDR3 coding DNA: TGTGCCAGCAGTTTGGGAGGGGGGTCCTACAATGAGCAGTTCTTC.

V usage is TRBV29-1 and J usage is TRBJ2-2; no clear D. V was trimmed by 2 bases and J by 0 bases, leaving 7 bases between them. This CDR3 region has 14 residues. The germline V gene has CDR1 SQVTM and CDR2 ANQGSEA. CDR3: CSVEYPPNTGELFF. CDR3 nucleotides: TGCAGCGTTGAATATCCTCCGAACACCGGGGAGCTGTTTTTT.

This chain links TRBV6-5 with TRBJ2-3, with 9 bases that match TRBD1. CDR3 size: 13 residues. The V gene end was trimmed by 8 bases and the J gene end by 4 bases; junction bases not matched to a gene: 4. Germline CDR1 MNHEY, CDR2 SVGAGI. The CDR3 region has the DNA TGTGCCAGCGGACAGGGGTATGCAGATACGCAGTATTTT. It is translated as CASGQGYADTQYF.

The V call is TRBV18, the J call TRBJ2-7; weak D call: TRBD2 (5 bases). Germline lookup yields CDR1 KGHSH and CDR2 LQKENI. This CDR3 has 12 residues. V was pared by 0 bases and J by 7 bases, with 7 bases between. CDR3 sequence (DNA): TGTGCCAGCTCACCACCCCCGGGGGAGCAGTACTTC. It translates to CASSPPPGEQYF.

This rearrangement joins TRBV2 to TRBJ2-7, with 14 bases fitting TRBD2. Germline trimming cut 5 bases from V and 2 bases from J; bases unmatched to any gene: 5. Germline-derived CDR1 and CDR2 are SNHLY and FYNNEI. This CDR3 contains 16 residues. The DNA of the CDR3 is TGTGCCAGCAGTTCACCGGGACTAGCGGGGGCCTACGAGCAGTACTTC. Its protein product is CASSSPGLAGAYEQYF. Full variable domain (missing parts from reference TRBV2 and TRBJ2-7): EPEVTQTPSHQVTQMGQEVILRCVPISNHLYFYWYRQILGQKVEFLVSFYNNEISEKSEIFDDQFSVERPDGSNFTLKIRSTKLEDSAMYFCASSSPGLAGAYEQYFGPGTRLTVT.

The chain recombines TRBV9 with TRBJ2-5; TRBD1 might be the D (5 bases). The germline gives CDR1 SGDLS, CDR2 YYNGEE. V was clipped by 2 bases and J by 3 bases, with 11 bases between them. The CDR3 extends over 14 amino acids. The CDR3 DNA follows: TGTGCCAGCAGCGTGGGGCAGTTGAAAGAGACCCAGTACTTC. Protein product: CASSVGQLKETQYF.

The gene calls are TRBV14 and TRBJ2-2; tentative D call: TRBD2 (6 bases). Trimming pared 4 bases from V and 6 bases from J, leaving 21 bases between. Germline V CDR1 and CDR2: SGHDN, FVKESK. The CDR3 is made up of 17 amino acids. The CDR3 region is CASSRYPTSHRAGELFF. The DNA of the CDR3 is TGTGCCAGCAGCCGCTACCCGACTAGTCATCGAGCCGGGGAGCTGTTTTTT.

This chain links TRBV5-1 with TRBJ1-2; D might be TRBD1 (6 bases). The germline V gene encodes CDR1 SGHRS and CDR2 YFSETQ. The length of the CDR3 is 14 residues. V shed 4 bases and J shed 6 bases, with 16 bases lying between them. The CDR3 protein is CASSKGRDIHGYTF. In DNA, the CDR3 is TGCGCCAGCAGCAAGGGTCGGGACATCCATGGCTACACCTTC. Together with reference TRBV5-1 and TRBJ1-2, the CDR3 gives the full variable domain: KAGVTQTPRYLIKTRGQQVTLSCSPISGHRSVSWYQQTPGQGLQFLFEYFSETQRNKGNFPGRFSGRQFSNSRSEMNVSTLELGDSALYLCASSKGRDIHGYTFGSGTRLTVV.

This sequence joins TRBV4-2 and TRBJ2-1, with 8 bases identical to TRBD2. In germline, CDR1 is LGHNA, CDR2 YNFKEQ. The V gene end was trimmed by 3 bases and the J gene end by 11 bases; junction bases not matched to a gene: 15. This CDR3 contains 16 residues. The CDR3 region has the DNA TGTGCCAGCAGCCAGGGGTCAACGGGAGGGCCGGGGAAGCAGTTCTTC. Translation gives CASSQGSTGGPGKQFF.

This clone was seen once. The CDR3 DNA is TGTGCCACGGGGTATGGGTATGAAGCTTTCTTT. It translates to CATGYGYEAFF. V and J are TRBV7-8 and TRBJ1-1, with D uncertain. The length of the CDR3 is 11 residues. V was clipped by 10 bases and J by 7 bases, with 13 bases between them. Germline lookup yields CDR1 SGHVS and CDR2 FQNEAQ.

V and J are TRBV7-7 and TRBJ2-5; 9 bases are shared with TRBD1. The CDR3 length is 15 residues. Germline CDR1 and CDR2: SSHAT and FNYEAQ (reference sequence). The V gene end was trimmed by 1 base and the J gene end by 1 base; junction bases not matched to a gene: 1. CDR3 region: CASSLEGQGQETQYF. The CDR3 DNA follows: TGTGCCAGCAGCTTAGAGGGACAGGGCCAAGAGACCCAGTACTTC.

This clone has just one count. The chain couples TRBV13 to TRBJ2-1; D perhaps matches TRBD2 (7 bases). Trimming cost V 2 bases and J 9 bases, with 17 bases left between them. The germline gives CDR1 PRHDT, CDR2 FYEKMQ (reference sequence). CDR3 length: 15 residues. CDR3 bases: TGTGCCAGCAGCTTAAATACGTTGAGGGGGGGTGAGCAGTTCTTC. Translation gives CASSLNTLRGGEQFF.

The chain has TRBV6-5 and TRBJ1-2, with 9 nucleotides matching TRBD1. Germline V lookup: CDR1 MNHEY, CDR2 SVGAGI. The CDR3 contains 15 residues. Losses at the gene ends were 6 bases for V and 4 bases for J; bases not matched to a gene: 9. Here the CDR3 reads CASSDLQGASYGYTF. CDR3 coding DNA: TGTGCCAGCAGCGATTTACAGGGGGCGAGCTATGGCTACACCTTC.

This chain connects TRBV11-2 to TRBJ2-7, with TRBD1 identical over 8 bases. V shed 5 bases and J 7 bases; nucleotides not matched to a gene: 10. From germline, CDR1 is SGHAT and CDR2 FQNNGV. The CDR3 has 14 amino acids. CDR3 bases: TGTGCCAGCAGCCCACTCGGACAGGGCCGGGAGCAGTACTTC. This encodes CASSPLGQGREQYF.

This chain connects TRBV28 to TRBJ2-7; D remains unclear. V was clipped by 8 bases and J by 0 bases, with 11 bases between them. Germline V gives CDR1 MDHEN, CDR2 SYDVKM. The CDR3 extends over 13 amino acids. CDR3 in DNA: TGTGCCAGCCGCCCAACCAGCTCCTACGAGCAGTACTTC. This gives the protein CASRPTSSYEQYF. Complete variable domain (other parts from reference TRBV28 and TRBJ2-7): DVKVTQSSRYLVKRTGEKVFLECVQDMDHENMFWYRQDPGLGLRLIYFSYDVKMKEKGDIPEGYSVSREKKERFSLILESASTNQTSMYLCASRPTSSYEQYFGPGTRLTVT.

The V and J genes are TRBV28 and TRBJ1-1, with 7 bases identical to TRBD1. The CDR3 totals 18 residues. CDR1 and CDR2 (germline): MDHEN, SYDVKM. V trimming: 7 bases; J trimming: 2 bases; junction bases outside the gene matches: 19. The CDR3 DNA reads as TGTGCCAGCAATCGACCGGGACAGCTTAGACCGTTTAACACTGAAGCTTTCTTT. As protein: CASNRPGQLRPFNTEAFF.

This chain links TRBV2 with TRBJ1-1; TRBD1 matches at 7 bases. J gave up 0 bases and V 6 bases, and 7 bases lay outside the gene matches. In germline, CDR1 is SNHLY, CDR2 FYNNEI. This CDR3 region has 15 residues. The CDR3 region has the DNA TGTGCCAGCAGGGCAGGGACAGTTATGAACACTGAAGCTTTCTTT. The encoded protein is CASRAGTVMNTEAFF.

The chain uses TRBV29-1 and TRBJ1-2; a possible D gene is TRBD1 (6 bases). The ends were cut back, 7 bases at V and 4 bases at J, with 19 bases in the middle. CDR1 is SQVTM and CDR2 is ANQGSEA in the germline V gene. The CDR3 length is 14 residues. Here the CDR3 DNA reads TGCAGCGCCGGCCGGGACATCGCTGTCTATGGCTACACCTTC. Its translation: CSAGRDIAVYGYTF.

This chain connects TRBV29-1 to TRBJ2-4; D is possibly TRBD1 (6 bases). CDR1 and CDR2 (germline): SQVTM, ANQGSEA. The V end lost 1 base, the J end lost 6 bases, and 7 bases lay between the germline ends. This CDR3 has 12 residues. CDR3 DNA sequence: TGCAGCGTTGAAGGGGACATAAACATTCAGTACTTC. Amino acid sequence: CSVEGDINIQYF.

J is TRBJ1-1 and V is TRBV14; 9 bases align to TRBD1. This CDR3 contains 14 residues. V trimming: 4 bases; J trimming: 5 bases; junction bases outside the gene matches: 5. Germline V CDR1 and CDR2: SGHDN, FVKESK. The CDR3 DNA reads as TGTGCCAGCAGCCCACAGGGGGCGCGGACTGAAGCTTTCTTT. It translates to CASSPQGARTEAFF.

The V gene is TRBV4-1, the J gene TRBJ1-3; unclear D gene. The V and J ends lost 0 bases and 0 bases respectively, with 6 bases between them. This CDR3 has 15 residues. CDR1 is MGHRA, CDR2 YSYEKL, per germline. CDR3 nucleotide sequence: TGCGCCAGCAGCCAAGATGGAGGCTCTGGAAACACCATATATTTT. This gives the protein CASSQDGGSGNTIYF.

The chain employs TRBV25-1 and TRBJ1-1, with 7 bases aligning to TRBD1. In germline, CDR1 is MGHDK, CDR2 SYGVNS. There are 14 residues in the CDR3. V was clipped by 6 bases and J by 2 bases; unmatched bases: 6. CDR3 loop: CASSRQGINTEAFF. CDR3 DNA sequence: TGTGCCAGCAGCCGACAGGGCATTAACACTGAAGCTTTCTTT.

The chain carries TRBV5-6 and TRBJ1-3, with TRBD1 matching 9 bases. This CDR3 comprises 15 residues. Trimming cost V 4 bases and J 5 bases; bases outside gene matches: 7. CDR1 SGHDT and CDR2 YYEEEE come from the germline V gene. The CDR3 reads CASSRPGQGRNTIYF. CDR3 coding DNA: TGTGCCAGCAGCCGTCCGGGACAGGGCAGAAACACCATATATTTT.

V gene TRBV7-6 combines with J gene TRBJ2-2; TRBD1 agrees at 8 bases. The CDR3 extends over 13 amino acids. Germline V gene lookup returns CDR1 SGHVS and CDR2 FNYEAQ. V was clipped by 4 bases and J by 11 bases; unmatched bases: 6. Here the CDR3 reads CASSSQGATELFF. In nucleotides, the CDR3 is TGTGCCAGCAGCTCGCAGGGGGCTACAGAGCTGTTTTTT.

The gene calls are TRBV7-3 and TRBJ1-1; D gene uncertain. V was shortened by 5 bases and J by 7 bases, with 11 bases between the two germline ends. This CDR3 region has 12 residues. Germline V lookup: CDR1 SGHTA, CDR2 FQGTGA. The CDR3 nucleotides are TGTGCCAGCAGCATCAATGGAGGTGAAGCTTTCTTT. This sequence encodes CASSINGGEAFF.